Below are 5 T cell receptor beta chains sequenced from a single sample in a study of blood T cell repertoires in COVID-19. Assay used: immunoSEQ multiplex PCR; TCRdb lists only in-frame clones, some missing. The sample carries about 170,000 clones, approximately 85% recorded once. The sample taken for sequencing was peripheral blood. These receptors originate from a man aged 55 to 70 who had recovered from COVID-19.

V and J are TRBV15 and TRBJ2-3; 8 bases agree with TRBD1. This CDR3 has 17 residues. V lost 0 bases to trimming and J lost 1 base; unmatched junction nucleotides: 6. Germline V gene sequence: CDR1 LNHNV, CDR2 YYDKDF (reference sequence). CDR3 in amino acids: CATSRELRGRRTDTQYF. For the CDR3, the DNA is TGTGCCACCAGCAGAGAGCTCAGGGGGCGTCGCACAGATACGCAGTATTTT.

This clone was observed a handful of times. The rearrangement joins TRBV6-8 to TRBJ2-3; D is undetermined. The CDR3 totals 12 residues. Germline V gives CDR1 MNHGY, CDR2 SAAAGT. V lost 6 bases, J lost 1 base, and 5 bases lay in between. Written as DNA, the CDR3 is TGTGCCAGCAGACCGGGCACAGATACGCAGTATTTT. Residues: CASRPGTDTQYF.

The gene calls are TRBV18 and TRBJ1-1, with 9 bases identical to TRBD1. From germline, CDR1 is KGHSH and CDR2 LQKENI. The CDR3 is 14 residues long. The V gene end was trimmed by 11 bases and the J gene end by 2 bases; junction bases not matched to a gene: 9. The CDR3 spells CARVRTGVNTEAFF. The CDR3 DNA is TGTGCCCGGGTTAGGACAGGGGTAAACACTGAAGCTTTCTTT.

V usage is TRBV10-3 and J usage is TRBJ2-7; tentatively, D is TRBD1 (6 bases). Germline CDR1 is ENHRY and CDR2 is SYGVKD. V lost 5 bases and J 1 base, leaving 9 bases between the germline ends. This CDR3 has 13 amino acids. The CDR3 loop is CAISTGTSYEQYF. In DNA, the CDR3 is TGTGCCATCAGTACCGGGACATCCTACGAGCAGTACTTC.

The chain uses TRBV14 and TRBJ2-5, with D perhaps matching TRBD2 (6 bases). Per germline, CDR1 SGHDN and CDR2 FVKESK. V was clipped by 4 bases and J by 9 bases, with 9 bases between them. The length of the CDR3 is 11 residues. CDR3 coding DNA: TGTGCCAGCAGCCTTGGCGGGGCCCAGTACTTC. Amino acid sequence: CASSLGGAQYF.